Presented here are 29 T cell receptor beta chains from one specimen sequenced in a study of blood T cell repertoires in COVID-19. Produced via immunoSEQ multiplex PCR; TCRdb's table is partial and in-frame only. The sample lists 140,000 to 150,000 clones; 75% to 90% were seen once. The sample was PBMCs or T cells enriched from blood (not recorded which). Receptors were obtained from a man aged 55 to 69 who had recovered from COVID-19.

V gene TRBV15 combines with J gene TRBJ1-2; D not resolved. The CDR3 runs to 14 residues. Germline V gene data show CDR1 as LNHNV and CDR2 as YYDKDF (reference sequence). Trimming left V 1 base short and J 3 bases short, with 9 bases between. CDR3 DNA sequence: TGTGCCACCAGCAGAGTAGAGTCGCACTATGGCTACACCTTC. This translates into CATSRVESHYGYTF. Full variable domain (remainder filled in from reference TRBV15 and TRBJ1-2): DAMVIQNPRYQVTQFGKPVTLSCSQTLNHNVMYWYQQKSSQAPKLLFHYYDKDFNNEADTPDNFQSRRPNTSFCFLDIRSPGLGDTAMYLCATSRVESHYGYTFGSGTRLTVV.

The chain uses TRBV30 and TRBJ2-7, with 11 bases that match TRBD2. The CDR3 consists of 13 residues. CDR1 is GTSNPN and CDR2 is SVGIG in the germline V gene (reference sequence). V dropped 4 bases and J dropped 6; count of bases not matched to a gene: 5. CDR3 nucleotide sequence: TGTGCCTGGAATCCCGGGACTAGCGGCGAGCAGTACTTC. Translating it yields CAWNPGTSGEQYF.

The rearrangement uses TRBV28 and TRBJ2-5; 10 bases map to TRBD2. Losses at the gene ends were 6 bases for V and 5 bases for J; bases not matched to a gene: 6. CDR1 MDHEN and CDR2 SYDVKM come from the germline V gene. There are 14 residues in the CDR3. CDR3 in amino acids: CASRQREGRETQYF. CDR3 coding DNA: TGTGCCAGCAGACAGCGGGAGGGGCGGGAGACCCAGTACTTC.

Here the CDR3 DNA reads TGTGCTAGTGGCCGAGCCGGGACAGGGGGACTGAACACCGGGGAGCTGTTTTTT. This gives the protein CASGRAGTGGLNTGELFF. This rearrangement joins TRBV12-5 to TRBJ2-2; 11 bases match TRBD1. CDR3 length equals 18 residues. The germline gives CDR1 LGHNT, CDR2 FRNRAP. V lost 6 bases and J lost 1; bases outside the gene matches: 10.

The rearrangement links TRBV7-3 to TRBJ1-1; D is possibly TRBD1 (5 bases). The CDR3 extends over 13 amino acids. Germline loops: CDR1 SGHTA, CDR2 FQGTGA. V was pared by 4 bases and J by 6 bases, with 12 bases between. The CDR3 loop is CASSSTWGSEAFF. DNA of the CDR3: TGTGCCAGCAGCTCCACGTGGGGCTCTGAAGCTTTCTTT. Supplemented by reference TRBV7-3 and TRBJ1-1, the full variable domain reads GAGVSQTPSNKVTEKGKYVELRCDPISGHTALYWYRQSLGQGPEFLIYFQGTGAADDSGLPNDRFFAVRPEGSVSTLKIQRTERGDSAVYLCASSSTWGSEAFFGQGTRLTVV.

V is TRBV18 and J is TRBJ2-4, with 11 bases that match TRBD1. CDR1 is KGHSH, CDR2 LQKENI, per germline. With V trimmed by 0 bases and J by 9 bases, 4 bases remained unmatched. This CDR3 has 15 amino acids. In DNA, the CDR3 is TGTGCCAGCTCACCACCTGGGACAGGGGGAGGCATTCAGTACTTC. This sequence encodes CASSPPGTGGGIQYF.

The gene calls are TRBV5-6 and TRBJ1-2; a weak D match, TRBD1 (5 bases). The CDR3 sequence is 16 residues long. Germline-derived CDR1 and CDR2 are SGHDT and YYEEEE. V gave up 3 bases and J gave up 11 bases, with 26 bases separating them. CDR3 DNA: TGTGCCAGCAGCTACTTTGATCGGGCAGGGCGTAGTGGGTACACCTTC. Its protein product is CASSYFDRAGRSGYTF.

The genes are TRBV27 and TRBJ2-5, with unresolved D. CDR1 and CDR2 (germline): MNHEY, SMNVEV (reference sequence). The ends were cut back, 10 bases at V and 2 bases at J, with 14 bases in the middle. This CDR3 has 13 residues. The DNA for the CDR3 is TGTGCCATCGCGGCCCGGCCTCAAGAGACCCAGTACTTC. Translated: CAIAARPQETQYF.

Concerning this clone itself: Sequence at one end of the junction differs from germline and may be a read error. The rearrangement links TRBV15 to TRBJ1-5; 7 bases align to TRBD1. CDR3 length: 15 residues. Germline V gene sequence: CDR1 LNHNV, CDR2 YYDKDF (reference sequence). CDR3 coding DNA: TGTGCCACCAGCCGAGACAGGGTTTCGAGTCAGCCCCAGCATTTT. Translation: CATSRDRVSSQPQHF. Drawing the rest from reference TRBV15 and TRBJ1-5, the complete variable domain is DAMVIQNPRYQVTQFGKPVTLSCSQTLNHNVMYWYQQKSSQAPKLLFHYYDKDFNNEADTPDNFQSRRPNTSFCFLDIRSPGLGDTAMYLCATSRDRVSSQPQHFGDGTRLSIL.

The count of this clone is one. The chain has TRBV28 and TRBJ1-5; 7 bases fit TRBD1. This CDR3 contains 15 residues. Germline V gene data show CDR1 as MDHEN and CDR2 as SYDVKM. V shed 6 bases and J 6 bases; nucleotides not matched to a gene: 11. CDR3 amino acids: CASSLRAGGGQPQHF. CDR3 sequence (DNA): TGTGCCAGCAGCCTAAGGGCAGGGGGAGGTCAGCCCCAGCATTTT.

The chain has TRBV6-5 and TRBJ1-4; D call uncertain. The CDR3 consists of 15 residues. In germline, CDR1 is MNHEY, CDR2 SVGAGI. The germline V and J ends were trimmed by 5 bases and 0 bases, with 10 bases remaining between them. CDR3 region: CASSLSLATNEKLFF. The CDR3 DNA reads as TGTGCCAGCAGTCTATCACTGGCAACTAATGAAAAACTGTTTTTT.

The V gene is TRBV5-5, the J gene TRBJ2-2; TRBD1 matches 7 bases. With 4 bases clipped from V and 1 base from J, the junction kept 1 base outside the gene matches. The germline CDR1 and CDR2 sequences are SGHKS and YYEKEE (reference sequence). CDR3 length equals 14 residues. The CDR3 loop is CASSRQGNTGELFF. The CDR3 nucleotides read TGTGCCAGCAGCCGACAGGGGAACACCGGGGAGCTGTTTTTT.

This chain links TRBV19 with TRBJ1-3, with D maybe TRBD1 (5 bases). The germline gives CDR1 LNHDA, CDR2 SQIVND (reference sequence). This CDR3 is built from 13 residues. V was trimmed by 5 bases and J by 8 bases, leaving 13 bases between them. The CDR3 spells CASSPGHGDTIYF. The CDR3 DNA follows: TGTGCCAGTAGTCCCGGACACGGCGACACCATATATTTT.

The chain has TRBV6-5 and TRBJ1-1, with no clear D. The germline CDR1 and CDR2 sequences are MNHEY and SVGAGI. Trimming pared 10 bases from V and 1 base from J, leaving 13 bases between. The CDR3 spans 13 residues. The CDR3 loop is CATRREGNTEAFF. The DNA of the CDR3 is TGTGCCACCAGAAGGGAGGGGAACACTGAAGCTTTCTTT.

The J gene is TRBJ2-7, the V gene TRBV20-1; 8 bases map to TRBD2. Germline values: CDR1 DFQATT, CDR2 SNEGSKA (reference sequence). Germline trimming cut 3 bases from V and 5 bases from J; bases unmatched to any gene: 6. The CDR3 covers 13 residues. The chain's CDR3 is CSASSYSGNEQYF. CDR3 nucleotide sequence: TGCAGTGCTAGTTCCTATAGCGGGAACGAGCAGTACTTC.

The chain uses TRBV3-1 (or the pseudogene TRBV3-2) and TRBJ2-7; D gene ambiguous. With 6 bases removed from V and 2 bases from J, the gap between germline ends came to 5 bases. This CDR3 has 11 amino acids. Germline values: CDR1 LGHDT, CDR2 YNNKEL (reference sequence). This chain's CDR3 is CASSHAYEQYF. In DNA, the CDR3 is TGTGCCAGCAGTCATGCCTACGAGCAGTACTTC.

This chain connects TRBV28 to TRBJ2-6; 7 bases map to TRBD1. V shed 5 bases and J 1 base; nucleotides not matched to a gene: 8. Looked up from germline, CDR1 is MDHEN and CDR2 is SYDVKM. The CDR3 consists of 17 residues. The CDR3, as DNA: TGTGCCAGCAGTCCGGACAGGTTAGCGTCTGGGGCCAACGTCCTGACTTTC. Amino acids: CASSPDRLASGANVLTF.

The chain carries TRBV5-1 and TRBJ1-1; TRBD1 is a possible D gene (5 bases). V was trimmed by 0 bases and J by 0 bases, leaving 12 bases between them. CDR1 SGHRS and CDR2 YFSETQ come from the germline V gene. This CDR3 region has 16 residues. CDR3 nucleotide sequence: TGCGCCAGCAGCTTGGCAGGGACGGGGGTGAACACTGAAGCTTTCTTT. Translated, it gives CASSLAGTGVNTEAFF.

Points on this clone: One junction end disagrees with the germline gene, perhaps due to a read error. The rearrangement uses TRBV18 and TRBJ1-3, with D perhaps TRBD1 (6 bases). Germline lookup yields CDR1 KGHSH and CDR2 LQKENI. The CDR3 loop spans 14 amino acids. The CDR3 loop reads CASLPTGSVNTIYF. Here the CDR3 DNA reads TGTGCCAGCTTACCGACAGGCTCTGTAAACACCATATATTTT.

The V call is TRBV9, the J call TRBJ2-1, with 8 bases matching TRBD1. The CDR3 extends over 13 amino acids. Trimming took 9 bases from V and 9 from J; bases not matched to a gene: 11. The V gene's germline CDR1 is SGDLS and CDR2 YYNGEE. The CDR3 sequence: CATSWQGTGEQFF. CDR3 coding DNA: TGTGCCACCTCTTGGCAGGGGACAGGTGAGCAGTTCTTC.

The chain recombines TRBV18 with TRBJ2-7; weak D call: TRBD2 (5 bases). The germline CDR1 and CDR2 sequences are KGHSH and LQKENI. The CDR3 sequence is 17 residues long. V was clipped by 2 bases and J by 3 bases, with 20 bases between them. Here the CDR3 DNA reads TGTGCCAGCTCACCAATTCGAGGGTCGCAAGGATACTACGAGCAGTACTTC. It codes for CASSPIRGSQGYYEQYF.

The rearrangement uses TRBV2 and TRBJ1-3; a weak D match, TRBD1 (5 bases). V was trimmed by 3 bases and J by 4 bases, leaving 10 bases between them. In germline, CDR1 is SNHLY, CDR2 FYNNEI. CDR3 length equals 14 residues. The CDR3 is CASSDFGQGNTIYF. CDR3 in DNA: TGTGCCAGCAGTGATTTCGGACAAGGAAACACCATATATTTT.

This chain links TRBV6-5 with TRBJ2-4, with 8 bases lining up with TRBD1. The V gene end was trimmed by 0 bases and the J gene end by 3 bases; junction bases not matched to a gene: 4. Germline V gene sequence: CDR1 MNHEY, CDR2 SVGAGI. This CDR3 spans 16 amino acids. The CDR3 here is CASSYSPRGLKNIQYF. The DNA for the CDR3 is TGTGCCAGCAGTTACTCGCCCAGGGGGCTCAAAAACATTCAGTACTTC.

The chain couples TRBV27 to TRBJ2-7, with TRBD1 matching 7 bases. Germline V gene data show CDR1 as MNHEY and CDR2 as SMNVEV (reference sequence). Trimming cost V 6 bases and J 4 bases; bases outside gene matches: 6. The CDR3 sequence is 13 residues long. For the CDR3, the DNA is TGTGCCAGCAGCAAACAGGGGTGGTACGAGCAGTACTTC. Translation gives CASSKQGWYEQYF.

The V call is TRBV12-3 or TRBV12-4, the J call TRBJ1-1, with D unclear. This CDR3 has 11 amino acids. Trimming took 3 bases from V and 5 from J, leaving 4 bases between them. CDR3 bases: TGTGCCAGCAGTTTTCGGACTGAAGCTTTCTTT. It specifies CASSFRTEAFF.

The chain links TRBV3-1 (or the pseudogene TRBV3-2) to TRBJ1-2; D gene unclear. CDR1 is LGHDT and CDR2 is YNNKEL in the germline V gene (reference sequence). The germline V and J ends were trimmed by 1 base and 8 bases, with 14 bases remaining between them. The CDR3 runs 14 residues. The CDR3 here is CASSQVDGGWGYTF. The CDR3 region has the DNA TGTGCCAGCAGCCAAGTGGACGGAGGCTGGGGCTACACCTTC.

The chain uses TRBV14 and TRBJ2-3; D gene unclear. V dropped 1 base and J dropped 4 bases, with 12 bases sitting between them. Germline V lookup: CDR1 SGHDN, CDR2 FVKESK. The CDR3 has 15 residues. This chain's CDR3 is CASSQGYTVADTQYF. CDR3 DNA: TGTGCCAGCAGCCAAGGTTATACAGTTGCAGATACGCAGTATTTT.

The chain recombines TRBV15 with TRBJ1-5; no firm D call. The CDR3 has 15 amino acids. The germline gives CDR1 LNHNV, CDR2 YYDKDF (reference sequence). The V and J ends lost 6 bases and 0 bases respectively, with 12 bases between them. The CDR3 DNA is TGTGCCACCAGTACCGGCGGGTATAGCAATCAGCCCCAGCATTTT. Protein: CATSTGGYSNQPQHF.

This clone has a handful of counts. This rearrangement joins TRBV5-6 to TRBJ1-4, with D maybe TRBD1 (6 bases). The CDR3 consists of 13 residues. Trimming removed 2 bases at V and 4 bases at J, with 6 bases between. Looked up from germline, CDR1 is SGHDT and CDR2 is YYEEEE. CDR3 in amino acids: CASSLQGNEKLFF. Written as DNA, the CDR3 is TGTGCCAGCAGCTTACAGGGTAATGAAAAACTGTTTTTT. The entire variable domain, with the rest obtained from reference TRBV5-6 and TRBJ1-4, is as follows: DAGVTQSPTHLIKTRGQQVTLRCSPKSGHDTVSWYQQALGQGPQFIFQYYEEEERQRGNFPDRFSGHQFPNYSSELNVNALLLGDSALYLCASSLQGNEKLFFGSGTQLSVL.